This record looks at one T cell receptor beta chain sequence and its context. Its antigen remains undetermined. Base qualities are not at hand, and no much larger clone is one base apart. The data originate from a study of early T cells in non-severe SARS-CoV-2 infection (dated by TCRdb to 2020 to 2022). Regarding the complete study: TCR sequencing used bulk RNA from unsorted whole blood, so alpha and beta chains could not be paired. Results and caveats for the whole study, not just this receptor: VDJdb matching was skewed toward anti-spike CD8 responses and likely underestimated virus-specific expansions, missing private and CD4 specificities.

The receptor library was made with 5' RACE. Sequencing used a NextSeq 500. In the TCR library protocol, unique molecular identifiers were attached to individual cDNA molecules to correct for PCR bias and sequencing error. Sequencing covered both TCR alpha and beta chains, and within each sample the abundances of alpha and beta sequences were tightly co-correlated. On the authors' methods: V gene, J gene and CDR3 annotation of TCR sequences was performed with Decombinator V4. Expanded TCRs were defined as changing significantly between any two time points under a Poisson model with p below 0.0001. Abundances of TCRs were expressed as counts per million after normalisation to the total number of TCRs sequenced in each sample. MAIT TCRs were defined by TRAV1-2 paired with TRAJ12, TRAJ20 or TRAJ33, and iNKT TCRs by TRAV10 paired with TRAJ18. VDJdb, accessed on 1 November 2021, was searched for TCRs annotated for CMV, EBV and SARS-CoV-2, and TCRs annotated for more than one antigen were excluded. TCRdb reran the public reads through fastp at Q25 and MiXCR, keeping productive beta chains. All rows with the same CDR3 protein become a single entry with the most common DNA and genes. TCRdb assigned the V and J calls; the authors' analysis was not used. The sample contains tens of thousands of distinct CDR3 sequences, approximately 9% of them found a single time. About 5.3% of the sample lies in the top ten.

The study was a case-control design nested within a healthcare worker cohort in London, UK, with weekly nasopharyngeal swab PCR tests and blood sampling. Healthcare workers were enrolled in the week of the UK lockdown, from 23 to 31 March 2020, and were followed every week for up to roughly 15 weeks. CDR1 and CDR2, looked up from the germline V gene (reference sequence), are LNHDA and SQIVND. The trim is 9 bases for V and 5 bases for J, with a gap of 23 bases between the germline ends. The CDR3 covers 16 residues, taking in both the cysteine and the phenylalanine. The DNA shown is the 48-base CDR3, in frame from base 1.

This TCR came from an adult who was a healthcare worker with PCR-confirmed SARS-CoV-2 infection or an uninfected control (not recorded which). Specimen: whole blood, collected at baseline. The sequence is built from TRBV19 and TRBJ1-5; the D gene is perhaps TRBD1, from 6 matching bases. The CDR3 amino acid sequence is: CASLDRTGHSYQPQHF. The base sequence is TGTGCCAGCCTAGACAGGACCGGGCACTCTTATCAGCCCCAGCATTTT.